The 2 T cell receptor beta chains below were found in one sample sequenced in a study of blood T cell repertoires in COVID-19 (dated by TCRdb to between 2020 and 2021). Library method: the immunoSEQ multiplex PCR assay. Here the immuneACCESS table is served through TCRdb, limited to in-frame sequences with V and J called. Missing clones are a known gap in these copies; in checked studies unresolved V genes cover under half, and the rest lacks a known reason. The sample records fewer than 300,000 clones, 88% of which are singletons. Of the sample, roughly 0.8% is held by the ten largest clones. The sequencing sample was made of peripheral blood. These TCRs come from a woman aged 30 to 39 with acute or convalescent COVID-19.

J is TRBJ2-2 and V is TRBV5-4; D is unclear. Trimming left V 6 bases short and J 1 base short, with 10 bases between. The CDR3 is 14 residues long. Germline loops: CDR1 SGHNT, CDR2 YYREEE (reference sequence). The CDR3: CASTSIENTGELFF. The CDR3 DNA follows: TGTGCCAGCACCTCTATCGAGAACACCGGGGAGCTGTTTTTT.

This chain links TRBV6-5 with TRBJ2-1; 7 nucleotides line up with TRBD2. V lost 7 bases to trimming and J lost 12 bases; unmatched junction nucleotides: 9. Looked up from germline, CDR1 is MNHEY and CDR2 is SVGAGI. This CDR3 spans 12 amino acids. CDR3 sequence: CASKTGGGRQFF. The DNA of the CDR3 is TGTGCCAGCAAGACGGGTGGCGGGAGGCAGTTCTTC.